The 17 T cell receptor beta chains reported below all come from one sample, sequenced in a study of shared clonotypes between healthy human individuals. Clones were read by immunoSEQ multiplex PCR, and TCRdb kept only the in-frame ones, dropping some. The sample holds over 850,000 clones; around 78% are singletons and the top ten take about 0.52%. The sequenced sample consisted of memory CD4+ T cells from PBMCs. This sample's subset: CD45RA-negative fraction. These receptor sequences come from a man aged 18 to 35 in good health. Some clones in this sample may be carry-over from other donors' samples.

J is TRBJ1-5 and V is TRBV6-4; unclear D gene. The CDR3 runs 18 residues. CDR1 and CDR2 (germline): MRHNA, SNTAGT. Trimming took off 2 bases at V and 4 bases at J, with 21 bases between the two ends. CDR3 nucleotide sequence: TGTGCCAGCAGTGACCGTACCTCCCGGCGGGATCAGAATCAGCCCCAGCATTTT. Translation: CASSDRTSRRDQNQPQHF.

This clone was counted between two and nine times. The chain employs TRBV5-8 and TRBJ1-5; D not resolved. V was cut by 0 bases and J by 3 bases, with 10 bases left in between. The CDR3 contains 15 residues. Germline assignment: CDR1 SGHTS and CDR2 YDEGEE. The CDR3 sequence is CASSLDGVLNQPQHF. In DNA form, the CDR3 reads TGTGCCAGCAGCTTGGATGGGGTGCTCAATCAGCCCCAGCATTTT.

The chain combines TRBV11-2 with TRBJ1-4; D not resolved. V gave up 2 bases and J gave up 5 bases, with 3 bases separating them. The CDR3 consists of 12 residues. Germline V lookup: CDR1 SGHAT, CDR2 FQNNGV. The CDR3 DNA reads TGTGCCAGCAGCTTACAGAATGAAAAACTGTTTTTT. It encodes CASSLQNEKLFF.

The chain is built from TRBV7-2 and TRBJ1-1; no clear D. The CDR3 extends over 19 amino acids. The germline CDR1 and CDR2 sequences are SGHTA and FQGNSA. Trimming left V 1 base short and J 5 bases short, with 26 bases between. CDR3 amino acids: CASSLGRVPRAFARTEAFF. DNA for the CDR3: TGTGCCAGCAGCTTAGGTCGGGTTCCGCGGGCCTTTGCAAGGACTGAAGCTTTCTTT.

The count of this clone is one. The chain combines TRBV18 with TRBJ2-7; no definite D call. The CDR3 length is 14 residues. Germline assignment: CDR1 KGHSH and CDR2 LQKENI. V was pared by 0 bases and J by 3 bases, with 9 bases between. CDR3: CASSPPSSFYEQYF. CDR3 nucleotide sequence: TGTGCCAGCTCACCACCGAGTAGTTTCTACGAGCAGTACTTC.

This clone was recorded a few times. The DNA of the CDR3 is TGTGCCAGTAGTATGCAGGGGGCGGTCTACGAGCAGTACTTC. Protein sequence: CASSMQGAVYEQYF. This chain connects TRBV19 to TRBJ2-7, with 8 bases aligning to TRBD1. V was clipped by 3 bases and J by 3 bases; unmatched bases: 4. Germline V CDR1 and CDR2: LNHDA, SQIVND (reference sequence). The CDR3 is 14 amino acids.

V is TRBV7-7 and J is TRBJ2-2; D not certain. CDR3 length equals 15 residues. In germline, CDR1 is SSHAT, CDR2 FNYEAQ (reference sequence). Trimming shortened V by 5 bases and J by 6 bases, and 16 bases separated the two germline ends. The CDR3: CASSAILPMSGELFF. The CDR3 DNA is TGTGCCAGCAGCGCAATTCTTCCTATGTCCGGGGAGCTGTTTTTT.

The chain uses TRBV5-6 and TRBJ2-3; D perhaps matches TRBD1 (7 bases). Between the trimmed V and J ends, which lost 4 bases and 0 bases, there was a span of 21 bases. The germline gives CDR1 SGHDT, CDR2 YYEEEE. There are 18 residues in the CDR3. Here the CDR3 DNA reads TGTGCCAGCAGCCAGCCAGGGGGGAACCCTACTAGCACAGATACGCAGTATTTT. Its translation is CASSQPGGNPTSTDTQYF.

V is TRBV5-8 and J is TRBJ1-4; weak D call: TRBD1 (5 bases). From germline, CDR1 is SGHTS and CDR2 YDEGEE. This CDR3 contains 13 residues. Trimming removed 0 bases from V and 7 bases from J, with 7 bases in between. In DNA form, the CDR3 reads TGTGCCAGCAGCTTGGCTCAGGGTGAAAAACTGTTTTTT. Protein sequence: CASSLAQGEKLFF. The full variable domain, in which reference TRBV5-8 and TRBJ1-4 provide the parts outside the CDR3, is EAGVTQSPTHLIKTRGQQATLRCSPISGHTSVYWYQQALGLGLQFLLWYDEGEERNRGNFPPRFSGRQFPNYSSELNVNALELEDSALYLCASSLAQGEKLFFGSGTQLSVL.

The chain joins TRBV4-1 to TRBJ2-5, with D unclear. The CDR3 sequence is 12 residues long. The V end lost 1 base, the J end lost 5 bases, and 5 bases lay between the germline ends. Germline CDR1 MGHRA, CDR2 YSYEKL. The CDR3 here is CASSQVAETQYF. The DNA of the CDR3 is TGCGCCAGCAGCCAAGTGGCGGAGACCCAGTACTTC.

The V call is TRBV9, the J call TRBJ2-3; no definite D call. Germline CDR1 reads SGDLS; CDR2 reads YYNGEE. CDR3 length equals 20 residues. The V gene lost 0 bases and the J gene lost 0 bases, with 23 bases spanning the gap. The CDR3 region has the DNA TGTGCCAGCAGCGTAGACAAGGGCCACGCGAACCCTAAAAGCACAGATACGCAGTATTTT. Protein: CASSVDKGHANPKSTDTQYF.

This clone occurred a few times. V and J are TRBV4-1 and TRBJ2-3, with TRBD1 as a possible D gene (6 bases). Trimming shortened V by 0 bases and J by 2 bases, and 12 bases separated the two germline ends. In germline, CDR1 is MGHRA, CDR2 YSYEKL. The CDR3 loop spans 16 amino acids. The CDR3 region has the DNA TGCGCCAGCAGCCAAGATCTTTGGGGACACACAGATACGCAGTATTTT. It translates to CASSQDLWGHTDTQYF.

V usage is TRBV5-1 and J usage is TRBJ2-5, with D possibly called TRBD1 or TRBD2 (5 bases each). CDR1 and CDR2 from the germline V gene are SGHRS and YFSETQ. This CDR3 is 14 amino acids long. Trimming cost V 2 bases and J 2 bases, with 10 bases left between them. This CDR3 is CASSFGALQETQYF. The CDR3 nucleotides read TGCGCCAGCAGCTTCGGGGCCCTTCAAGAGACCCAGTACTTC.

This clone was counted between two and nine times. The chain joins TRBV9 to TRBJ1-1; D gene unclear. CDR1 is SGDLS and CDR2 is YYNGEE in the germline V gene. The CDR3 is made up of 11 amino acids. V was clipped by 4 bases and J by 7 bases, with 8 bases between them. For the CDR3, the DNA is TGTGCCAGCAGCCTAGGTGGTGAAGCTTTCTTT. Its translation: CASSLGGEAFF. The full variable domain, in which reference TRBV9 and TRBJ1-1 provide the parts outside the CDR3, is DSGVTQTPKHLITATGQRVTLRCSPRSGDLSVYWYQQSLDQGLQFLIQYYNGEERAKGNILERFSAQQFPDLHSELNLSSLELGDSALYFCASSLGGEAFFGQGTRLTVV.

The chain employs TRBV30 and TRBJ1-2; 7 bases match TRBD1. The length of the CDR3 is 12 residues. After removal of 1 base from V and 7 bases from J, the junction contained 3 bases not matched to a gene. Germline V CDR1 and CDR2: GTSNPN, SVGIG (reference sequence). As DNA, the CDR3 is TGTGCCTGGAGTGAGGGGGCGCGTGGCTACACCTTC. Its translation is CAWSEGARGYTF. Based on the CDR3 plus reference TRBV30 and TRBJ1-2, the full variable domain is SQTIHQWPATLVQPVGSPLSLECTVEGTSNPNLYWYRQAAGRGLQLLFYSVGIGQISSEVPQNLSASRPQDRQFILSSKKLLLSDSGFYLCAWSEGARGYTFGSGTRLTVV.

This clone has just a few counts. The chain joins TRBV4-3 to TRBJ2-5; D possibly matches TRBD1 or TRBD2 (6 bases each). CDR3 length: 15 residues. Trimming stripped 2 bases from V and 5 bases from J, with 15 bases between. Germline lookup yields CDR1 LGHNA and CDR2 YSLEER. The CDR3: CASSQTGGPGETQYF. The CDR3 DNA follows: TGCGCCAGCAGCCAAACCGGGGGCCCGGGGGAGACCCAGTACTTC.

The V and J genes are TRBV7-8 and TRBJ1-5, with D hard to call. V lost 3 bases and J 7 bases, leaving 10 bases between the germline ends. The CDR3 totals 13 residues. The germline gives CDR1 SGHVS, CDR2 FQNEAQ. In DNA, the CDR3 is TGTGCCAGCAGCTTCTCTAGAGTCCAGCCCCAGCATTTT. It encodes CASSFSRVQPQHF.